This TCR beta chain was documented in a study of T-cell reconstitution after alpha-beta-depleted transplantation in children. Study-level points and caveats: A year had passed since transplant, and T-cell counts and diversity by then came mostly from newly produced T cells.

Unique molecular identifiers were incorporated when the TCRbeta library was constructed. TCRdb recomputed calls from the PCR reads with MiXCR, one row per CDR3 protein. The data show roughly 570,000 distinct CDR3 sequences, over 25% seen once. This clonotype was seen more than once but under ten times. Its antigen is unidentified. Germline values: CDR1 LGHDT, CDR2 YNNKEL (reference sequence). The ends were cut back, 0 bases at V and 0 bases at J, with 14 bases in the middle. The CDR3 loop spans 17 amino acids. The chain has TRBV3-1 and TRBJ1-1; TRBD1 might be the D (5 bases). This TCR came from a boy under two years old with Wiskott-Aldrich syndrome, due to receive a stem cell transplant. The sample in question was PBMCs, obtained before TCRalphabeta/CD19-depleted stem cell transplant. This CDR3 reads CASSQDYRGTVNTEAFF. The CDR3 region has the DNA TGTGCCAGCAGCCAAGACTATCGCGGGACCGTGAACACTGAAGCTTTCTTT.